This T cell receptor (beta chain) is from a study of T-cell reconstitution after alpha-beta-depleted transplantation in children. The trim removed 3 bases at V and 6 bases at J, leaving 6 bases unmatched. Germline values: CDR1 DFQATT, CDR2 SNEGSKA (reference sequence). This CDR3 is built from 14 residues. This clonotype came up a few times. Preparation of the TCRbeta library involved a method that used unique molecular identifiers. MiXCR, run by TCRdb on the PCR reads, gives a single entry per CDR3 protein. The table shows around 400,000 distinct CDR3 sequences, with around 9.9% occurring only once. The chain couples TRBV20-1 to TRBJ2-7, with 12 positions matching TRBD2. This specimen consisted of PBMCs from the stem cell graft donor, obtained from the stem cell graft. The receptor comes from a human donor who donated a stem cell graft to a child with acute myeloid leukemia. The CDR3 DNA sequence: TGCAGTGCTAGTTTGACTAGCGGGAGTGCCGAGCAGTACTTC. This encodes CSASLTSGSAEQYF.